These 8 T cell receptor beta chains share one sample of origin, sequenced in a study of shared clonotypes between healthy human individuals. Some clones are missing from TCRdb's copy, which holds only in-frame ones; the method was immunoSEQ multiplex PCR. The data hold a few million clones, with over 85% observed a single time. Sequences were obtained from naive CD4+ T cells from PBMCs. Subset here: CD45RA+ positively selected. The receptors come from a man younger than 35 in good health. Some clones in this sample may be carry-over from other donors' samples.

This sequence joins TRBV11-1 and TRBJ2-1, with D tentatively TRBD2 (7 bases). Germline V gives CDR1 SGHAT, CDR2 FQDESV (reference sequence). This CDR3 is built from 16 residues. V shed 5 bases and J shed 1 base, with 15 bases lying between them. The CDR3 here is CASSPLGGGSYNEQFF. Here the CDR3 DNA reads TGTGCCAGCAGCCCGCTAGGGGGAGGGTCCTACAATGAGCAGTTCTTC.

As regards this clone: Within the sample, other DNA sequences also encode this same CDR3. The chain is built from TRBV11-3 and TRBJ2-1; D is uncertain. The V gene's germline CDR1 is SGHNT and CDR2 YENEEA. The CDR3 has 12 amino acids. The V and J ends lost 5 bases and 5 bases respectively, with 7 bases between them. CDR3 region: CASSPGNNEQFF. The CDR3 nucleotides read TGTGCCAGCAGCCCCGGCAACAATGAGCAGTTCTTC.

The chain joins TRBV15 to TRBJ1-1, with D unclear. The CDR3 runs 14 residues. Germline-derived CDR1 and CDR2 are LNHNV and YYDKDF (reference sequence). Trimming cost V 1 base and J 0 bases, with 6 bases left between them. The CDR3 nucleotides are TGTGCCACCAGCAGAGCCCCGGTGAACACTGAAGCTTTCTTT. It yields the protein CATSRAPVNTEAFF.

This clone was counted a single time. The rearrangement uses TRBV29-1 and TRBJ1-2; TRBD1 matches at 9 bases. The CDR3 consists of 16 residues. V lost 7 bases to trimming and J lost 1 base; unmatched junction nucleotides: 13. Per germline, CDR1 SQVTM and CDR2 ANQGSEA. The CDR3 loop reads CSARDPGQGSNYGYTF. For the CDR3, the DNA is TGCAGCGCCCGAGATCCGGGACAGGGAAGTAACTATGGCTACACCTTC.

The chain joins TRBV5-1 to TRBJ2-7, with 10 bases fitting TRBD2. The CDR3 totals 17 residues. V was pared by 4 bases and J by 5 bases, with 15 bases of the junction left unmatched. Germline V CDR1 and CDR2: SGHRS, YFSETQ. Here the CDR3 reads CASSVPPPSGRRNEQYF. CDR3 DNA: TGCGCCAGCAGCGTCCCCCCCCCTAGCGGGAGACGGAACGAGCAGTACTTC.

This clone has only a few counts. The chain links TRBV29-1 to TRBJ1-4; D uncertain. Per germline, CDR1 SQVTM and CDR2 ANQGSEA. The CDR3 contains 12 residues. V was clipped by 5 bases and J by 10 bases, with 14 bases between them. The CDR3 DNA sequence: TGCAGCGTTAGCTTCGGTACGGGAAAACTGTTTTTT. This gives the protein CSVSFGTGKLFF.

The rearrangement uses TRBV7-9 and TRBJ2-5; perhaps D is TRBD1 or TRBD2 (5 bases each). Trimming removed 5 bases from V and 1 base from J, with 8 bases in between. The CDR3 length is 13 residues. Germline values: CDR1 SEHNR, CDR2 FQNEAQ (reference sequence). This chain's CDR3 is CASSPGPQETQYF. DNA for the CDR3: TGTGCCAGCAGCCCGGGGCCCCAAGAGACCCAGTACTTC.

This chain's CDR3 is CASSPRGGDRGPDTQYF. The CDR3 DNA sequence: TGTGCCAGCAGCCCTAGAGGGGGGGACAGGGGGCCAGATACGCAGTATTTT. The chain combines TRBV9 with TRBJ2-3, with 12 bases that match TRBD1. The germline V gene has CDR1 SGDLS and CDR2 YYNGEE. With 4 bases clipped from V and 4 bases from J, the junction kept 10 bases outside the gene matches. This CDR3 is built from 17 residues.